The clone carrying this T cell receptor beta chain has a single count. The antigen is unknown. These data are taken from a study of early T cells in non-severe SARS-CoV-2 infection. On the study more broadly: The authors sequenced bulk RNA from unsorted whole blood, leaving chains unpaired. Study findings and constraints: The matching step, a VDJdb search, favored anti-spike CD8 responses and missed private and CD4 specificities.

The J segment lost 7 bases and the V segment lost 4 bases, leaving 6 bases of the junction unmatched. The germline gives CDR1 SQVTM, CDR2 ANQGSEA. This CDR3 contains 14 residues. Individual cDNA molecules were tagged with unique molecular identifiers, the study reported. One entry per CDR3 protein, called by TCRdb with MiXCR from the 5' RACE reads. The data contain 90,000 to 100,000 distinct CDR3 sequences, roughly 13% of them singletons. This sequence joins TRBV29-1 and TRBJ2-1, with 11 nucleotides matching TRBD2. The source of this sequence is an adult who was a healthcare worker with PCR-confirmed SARS-CoV-2 infection or an uninfected control (not recorded which). Sequenced material: whole blood. CDR3 coding DNA: TGCAGCGTTGCGCATCTAGCGGGGGGTAATGAGCAGTTCTTC. It specifies CSVAHLAGGNEQFF.